This T cell receptor (beta chain) was found in a study of PD-1 blockade in classical Hodgkin lymphoma. Regarding the study as a whole: Before treatment, complete responders showed about the same diversity as newly diagnosed patients. Relative to healthy donors, newly diagnosed patients reportedly had lower baseline TCR diversity, which was reported as lower still in relapsed/refractory patients. Whereas CD4+ TCR diversity had risen significantly by C4D1, CD8+ TCR diversity had not.

Every patient was affected by relapse after autologous stem cell transplantation, while exposure to brentuximab vedotin was not uniform. Responses achieved at best were complete response, partial response or progressive disease. CDR1 and CDR2 from the germline V gene are GTSNPN and SVGIG (reference sequence). Deletions cut 3 bases from V and 5 bases from J, with 10 bases between. CDR3 size: 12 residues. In its sample, this clone was seen a few times. Its antigen is as yet unknown. This CDR3 is also generated by other DNA sequences in the sample. Data came from immunoSEQ multiplex PCR; TCRdb stores just in-frame clones and leaves some out. The table records 40,000 to 45,000 clones, around three quarters of them present only once.

The V and J genes are TRBV30 and TRBJ2-5, with a possible D match to TRBD2 (6 bases). Sequencing used peripheral blood mononuclear cells (PBMCs), obtained at baseline. The TCR sequence derives from a human donor with classical Hodgkin lymphoma. The CDR3 loop is CAWRGAGETQYF. CDR3 nucleotide sequence: TGTGCCTGGAGAGGGGCGGGGGAGACCCAGTACTTC.